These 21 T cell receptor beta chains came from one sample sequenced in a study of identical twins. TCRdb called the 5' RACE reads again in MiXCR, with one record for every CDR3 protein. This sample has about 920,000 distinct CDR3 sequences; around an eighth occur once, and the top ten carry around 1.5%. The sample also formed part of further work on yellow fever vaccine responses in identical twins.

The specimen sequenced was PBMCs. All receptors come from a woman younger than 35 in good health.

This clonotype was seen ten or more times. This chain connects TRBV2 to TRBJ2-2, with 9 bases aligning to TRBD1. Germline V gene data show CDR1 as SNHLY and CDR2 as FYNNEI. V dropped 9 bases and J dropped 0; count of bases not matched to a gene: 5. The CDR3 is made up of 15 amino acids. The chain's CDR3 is CASSRDRANTGELFF. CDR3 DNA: TGTGCCAGTAGTAGGGACAGGGCGAACACCGGGGAGCTGTTTTTT.

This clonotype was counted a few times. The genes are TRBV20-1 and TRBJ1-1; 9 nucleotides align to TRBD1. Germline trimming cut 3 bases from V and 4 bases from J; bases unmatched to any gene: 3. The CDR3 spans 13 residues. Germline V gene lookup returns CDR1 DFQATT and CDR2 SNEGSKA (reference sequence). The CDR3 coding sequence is TGCAGTGCTAGTACAGGGGGCGGCACTGAAGCTTTCTTT. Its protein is CSASTGGGTEAFF.

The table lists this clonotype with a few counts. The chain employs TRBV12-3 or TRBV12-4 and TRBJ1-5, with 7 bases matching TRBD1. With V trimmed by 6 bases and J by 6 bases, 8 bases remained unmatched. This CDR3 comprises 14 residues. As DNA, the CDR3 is TGTGCCAGCAGAGAGACAGGGCAAAGTCAGCCCCAGCATTTT. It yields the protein CASRETGQSQPQHF.

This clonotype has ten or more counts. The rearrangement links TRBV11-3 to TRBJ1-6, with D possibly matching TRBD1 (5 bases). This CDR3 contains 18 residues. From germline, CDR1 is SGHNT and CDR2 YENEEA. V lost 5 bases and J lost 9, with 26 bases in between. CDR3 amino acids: CASSQRVIWGAGFSPLHF. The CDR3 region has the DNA TGTGCCAGCAGCCAGAGGGTGATTTGGGGCGCGGGGTTTTCACCCCTCCACTTT.

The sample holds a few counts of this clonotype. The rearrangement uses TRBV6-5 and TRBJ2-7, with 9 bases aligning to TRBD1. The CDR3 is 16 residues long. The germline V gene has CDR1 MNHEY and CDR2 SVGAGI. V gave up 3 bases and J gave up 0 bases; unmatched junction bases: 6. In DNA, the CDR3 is TGTGCCAGCAGTTATGGTACGGGACAGGGCTCCTACGAGCAGTACGTC. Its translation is CASSYGTGQGSYEQYV.

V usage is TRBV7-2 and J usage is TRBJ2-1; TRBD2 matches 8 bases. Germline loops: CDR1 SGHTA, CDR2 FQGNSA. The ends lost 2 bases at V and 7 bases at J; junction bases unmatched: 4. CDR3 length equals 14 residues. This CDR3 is CASSLRTSTNEQFF. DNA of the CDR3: TGTGCCAGCAGCTTACGGACTAGCACAAATGAGCAGTTCTTC.

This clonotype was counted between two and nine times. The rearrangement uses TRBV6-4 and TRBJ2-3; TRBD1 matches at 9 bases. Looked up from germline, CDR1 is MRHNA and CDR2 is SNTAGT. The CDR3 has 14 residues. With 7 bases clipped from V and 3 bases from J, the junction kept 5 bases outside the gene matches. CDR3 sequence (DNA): TGTGCCAGCAAGGGGGACAGGGAAACAGATACGCAGTATTTT. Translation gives CASKGDRETDTQYF.

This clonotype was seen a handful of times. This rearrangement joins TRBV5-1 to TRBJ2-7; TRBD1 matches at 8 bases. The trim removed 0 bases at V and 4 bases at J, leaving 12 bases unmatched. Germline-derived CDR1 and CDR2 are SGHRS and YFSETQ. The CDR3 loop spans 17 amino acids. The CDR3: CASSLGTGGQGPYEQYF. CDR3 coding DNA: TGCGCCAGCAGCTTGGGGACCGGAGGACAGGGACCTTACGAGCAGTACTTC.

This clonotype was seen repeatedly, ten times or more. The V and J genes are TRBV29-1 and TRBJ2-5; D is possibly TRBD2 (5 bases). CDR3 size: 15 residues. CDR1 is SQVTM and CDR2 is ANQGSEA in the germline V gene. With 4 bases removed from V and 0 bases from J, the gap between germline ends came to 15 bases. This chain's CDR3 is CSVVYGLHHQETQYF. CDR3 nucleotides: TGCAGCGTTGTGTATGGACTGCACCACCAAGAGACCCAGTACTTC.

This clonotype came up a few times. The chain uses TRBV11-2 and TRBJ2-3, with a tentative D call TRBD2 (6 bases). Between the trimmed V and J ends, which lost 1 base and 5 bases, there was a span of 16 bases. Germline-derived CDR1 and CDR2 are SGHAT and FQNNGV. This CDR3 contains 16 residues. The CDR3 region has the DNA TGTGCCAGCAGCTTAGCAGTCCCCCCGGGGGAAGATACGCAGTATTTT. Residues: CASSLAVPPGEDTQYF. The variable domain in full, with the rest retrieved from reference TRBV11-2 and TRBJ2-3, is EAGVAQSPRYKIIEKRQSVAFWCNPISGHATLYWYQQILGQGPKLLIQFQNNGVVDDSQLPKDRFSAERLKGVDSTLKIQPAKLEDSAVYLCASSLAVPPGEDTQYFGPGTRLTVL.

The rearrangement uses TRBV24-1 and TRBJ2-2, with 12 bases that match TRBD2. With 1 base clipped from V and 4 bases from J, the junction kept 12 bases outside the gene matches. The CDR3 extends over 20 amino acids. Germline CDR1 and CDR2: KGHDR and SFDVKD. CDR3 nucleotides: TGTGCCACCAGTGATTTCCGGACAGGGACTAGCGGGTCGGGCACCGGGGAGCTGTTTTTT. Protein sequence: CATSDFRTGTSGSGTGELFF.

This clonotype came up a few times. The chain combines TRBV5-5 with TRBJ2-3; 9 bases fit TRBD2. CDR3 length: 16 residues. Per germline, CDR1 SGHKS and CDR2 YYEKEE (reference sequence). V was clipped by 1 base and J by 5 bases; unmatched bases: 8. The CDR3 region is CASSLPSGTEGDTQYF. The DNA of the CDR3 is TGTGCCAGCAGCTTGCCTAGCGGGACAGAAGGAGATACGCAGTATTTT.

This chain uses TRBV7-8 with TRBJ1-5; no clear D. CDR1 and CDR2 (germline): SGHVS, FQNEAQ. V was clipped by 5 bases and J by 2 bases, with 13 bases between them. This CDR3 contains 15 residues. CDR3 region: CASSDGRWGNQPQHF. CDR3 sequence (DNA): TGTGCCAGCAGCGACGGACGATGGGGCAATCAGCCCCAGCATTTT.

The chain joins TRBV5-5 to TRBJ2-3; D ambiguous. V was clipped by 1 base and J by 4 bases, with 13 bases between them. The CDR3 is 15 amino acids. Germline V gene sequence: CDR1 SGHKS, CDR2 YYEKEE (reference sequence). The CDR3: CASSLIPPLADTQYF. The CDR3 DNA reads TGTGCCAGCAGCTTGATTCCCCCTCTCGCAGATACGCAGTATTTT.

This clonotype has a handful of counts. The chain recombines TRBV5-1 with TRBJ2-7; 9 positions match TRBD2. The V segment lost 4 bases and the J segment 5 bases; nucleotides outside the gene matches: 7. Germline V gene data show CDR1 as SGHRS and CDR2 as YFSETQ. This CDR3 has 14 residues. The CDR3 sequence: CASSPGLAFNEQYF. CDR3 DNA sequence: TGCGCCAGCAGCCCGGGACTAGCATTTAACGAGCAGTACTTC.

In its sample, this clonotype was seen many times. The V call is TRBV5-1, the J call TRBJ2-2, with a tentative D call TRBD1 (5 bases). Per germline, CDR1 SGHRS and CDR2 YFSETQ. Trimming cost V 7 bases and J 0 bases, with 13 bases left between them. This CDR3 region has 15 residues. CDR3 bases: TGCGCCAGCCGAGCTTCGACAGCGAACACCGGGGAGCTGTTTTTT. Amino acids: CASRASTANTGELFF.

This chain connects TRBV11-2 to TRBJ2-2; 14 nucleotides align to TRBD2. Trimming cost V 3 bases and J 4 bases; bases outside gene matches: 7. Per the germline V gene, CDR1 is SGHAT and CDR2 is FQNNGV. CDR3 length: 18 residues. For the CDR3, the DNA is TGTGCCAGCAGCTTGACTAGCGGGGGGGACCGGATCACCGGGGAGCTGTTTTTT. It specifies CASSLTSGGDRITGELFF.

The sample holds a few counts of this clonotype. The CDR3 reads CASRPGGSNTGELFF. In DNA form, the CDR3 reads TGTGCCAGCAGACCCGGGGGGTCGAACACCGGGGAGCTGTTTTTT. The chain has TRBV6-1 and TRBJ2-2, with 7 bases fitting TRBD2. Trimming took 6 bases from V and 0 from J; bases not matched to a gene: 4. CDR1 is MNHNS and CDR2 is SASEGT in the germline V gene. The CDR3 runs to 15 residues.

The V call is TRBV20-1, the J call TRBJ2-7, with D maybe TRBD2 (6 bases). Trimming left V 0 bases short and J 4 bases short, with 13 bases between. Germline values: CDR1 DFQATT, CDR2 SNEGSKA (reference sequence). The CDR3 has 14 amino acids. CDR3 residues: CSARDLEGTYEQYF. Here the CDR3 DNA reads TGCAGTGCTAGAGACTTGGAGGGCACATACGAGCAGTACTTC.

CDR3 sequence (DNA): TGTGCCAGCAGCCATCGGACTAGCGAGGCAGGAGATACGCAGTATTTT. It encodes CASSHRTSEAGDTQYF. The rearrangement joins TRBV4-2 to TRBJ2-3, with 9 positions matching TRBD2. Per the germline V gene, CDR1 is LGHNA and CDR2 is YNFKEQ. This CDR3 spans 16 amino acids. The trim removed 3 bases at V and 5 bases at J, leaving 9 bases unmatched.

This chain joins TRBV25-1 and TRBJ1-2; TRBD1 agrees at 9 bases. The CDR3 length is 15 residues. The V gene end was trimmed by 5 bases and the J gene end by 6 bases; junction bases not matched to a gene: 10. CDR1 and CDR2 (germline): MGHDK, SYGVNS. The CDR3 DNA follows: TGTGCCAGCAGTTTCGCCGGGACAGGGATTAATGGCTACACCTTC. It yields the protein CASSFAGTGINGYTF.